This is a list of T cell receptor beta chains from one sample in a study of shared clonotypes between healthy human individuals. This table comes from immunoSEQ multiplex PCR, and its TCRdb copy is limited to in-frame clones, with some not included. The profile shows about 2.1 million clones, roughly 91% of them singletons. Sequencing used naive CD8+ T cells from PBMCs. The receptors derive from a man aged 18-30 years in good health. Some clones in this sample may be carry-over from other donors' samples. CDR3s include the opening cysteine and the closing phenylalanine or tryptophan. Fields, in order: J gene, V gene, clone size, D gene, CDR3 protein, CDR3 DNA. D genes are given only for firm matches. Part of the rows lack a size; the others show once, few, many or a class for expanded clones.

TRBJ1-6,TRBV27,once,TRBD1,CASSLYRGVNHVPPLHF,TGTGCCAGCAGTTTATACAGGGGAGTGAATCATGTTCCGCCCCTCCACTTT
TRBJ2-5,TRBV7-8,.,TRBD1,CASSYGQGEETQYF,TGTGCCAGCAGCTACGGACAGGGCGAAGAGACCCAGTACTTC
TRBJ1-1,TRBV2,.,TRBD1,CASRGGQGGTEAFF,TGTGCCAGCAGAGGTGGACAGGGAGGCACTGAAGCTTTCTTT
TRBJ2-1,TRBV5-1,.,.,CASSLALGKPYNEQFF,TGCGCCAGCAGCTTGGCCCTGGGGAAACCCTACAATGAGCAGTTCTTC
TRBJ1-5,TRBV15,.,.,CAVGDSNQPQHF,TGTGCGGTGGGGGATAGCAATCAGCCCCAGCATTTT
TRBJ1-1,TRBV15,once,.,CATSRDLERATEAFF,TGTGCCACCAGCAGAGATTTGGAGCGGGCCACTGAAGCTTTCTTT
TRBJ1-1,TRBV19,few,.,CASSIDSIGAFF,TGTGCCAGTAGTATAGATTCGATTGGAGCTTTCTTT
TRBJ2-5,TRBV7-9,once,.,CASSPAGVRETQYF,TGTGCCAGCAGTCCGGCTGGAGTACGAGAGACCCAGTACTTC
TRBJ1-1,TRBV6-6,once,.,CASTLSGSNTEAFF,TGTGCCAGCACCCTCTCAGGTTCGAACACTGAAGCTTTCTTT
TRBJ2-7,TRBV5-8,.,.,CASSLSSSYEQYF,TGTGCCAGCAGCTTGTCTAGCTCCTACGAGCAGTACTTC
TRBJ1-2,TRBV7-9,.,.,CASSAGSTYYGYTF,TGTGCCAGCAGCGCAGGGAGTACTTACTATGGCTACACCTTC
TRBJ1-1,TRBV29-1,.,.,CSVEGTAIRNTEAFF,TGCAGCGTTGAAGGGACAGCTATCAGGAACACTGAAGCTTTCTTT
TRBJ1-1,TRBV6-5,.,TRBD1,CASSPGTGVPGAFF,TGTGCCAGCAGTCCCGGGACAGGGGTTCCCGGGGCTTTCTTT
TRBJ1-3,TRBV5-1,.,TRBD1,CASSLAGTEGNTIYF,TGCGCCAGCAGCTTGGCCGGGACAGAAGGAAACACCATATATTTT
TRBJ2-2,TRBV14,.,TRBD1,CASSQPGQLRTGELFF,TGTGCCAGCAGCCAACCGGGACAGCTTCGCACCGGGGAGCTGTTTTTT
TRBJ1-2,TRBV6-1,.,.,CASSEVAPGVYGYTF,TGTGCCAGCAGTGAGGTGGCCCCAGGGGTCTATGGCTACACCTTC
TRBJ2-1,TRBV7-9,.,.,CASVEGAGGYNEQFF,TGTGCCAGCGTGGAGGGGGCGGGCGGCTACAATGAGCAGTTCTTC
TRBJ1-5,TRBV27,.,.,CASSLNVPLNSNQPQHF,TGTGCCAGCAGTTTAAATGTCCCACTCAATAGCAATCAGCCCCAGCATTTT
TRBJ2-3,TRBV28,.,.,CASRGLAETNTDTQYF,TGTGCCAGCCGGGGTCTAGCAGAGACGAACACAGATACGCAGTATTTT
TRBJ2-1,TRBV25-1,.,.,CASSEGDPHNEQFF,TGTGCCAGCAGTGAAGGGGACCCACACAATGAGCAGTTCTTC
TRBJ2-5,TRBV7-9,once,TRBD1,CASSSRDRDSQETQYF,TGTGCCAGCAGCTCCAGGGACAGGGACTCCCAAGAGACCCAGTACTTC
TRBJ2-7,TRBV7-3,.,TRBD2,CASSLSGGSYEQYF,TGTGCCAGCAGCTTATCGGGGGGCTCCTACGAGCAGTACTTC
TRBJ2-5,TRBV10-2,many,.,CASSESRTQETQYF,TGCGCCAGCAGTGAGTCAAGGACCCAAGAGACCCAGTACTTC
TRBJ2-7,TRBV28,.,TRBD2,CASSQTSGRPLDLGEQYF,TGTGCCAGCAGTCAGACTAGCGGGAGGCCACTGGACCTTGGTGAGCAGTACTTC
TRBJ1-1,TRBV19,.,.,CASRMGGISEAFF,TGTGCCAGTAGGATGGGAGGGATATCGGAAGCTTTCTTT
TRBJ2-1,TRBV2,.,TRBD2,CASRGLADYNEQFF,TGTGCCAGCAGAGGACTAGCGGACTACAATGAGCAGTTCTTC
TRBJ2-2,TRBV9,.,.,CASSVSAFPGTGELFF,TGTGCCAGCAGCGTCTCAGCGTTTCCGGGCACCGGGGAGCTGTTTTTT